This TCR beta chain came from a study of shared clonotypes between healthy human individuals. Study-wide results and limits: Inspection by rarefaction showed sorted-subset sequencing to be incomplete despite large depth.

This CDR3 has 14 amino acids. Trimming took 5 bases from V and 3 from J, leaving 10 bases between them. Germline assignment: CDR1 MNHEY and CDR2 SVGAGI. The method was immunoSEQ multiplex PCR; TCRdb's version includes in-frame clones alone and lacks a portion of them. The sample includes a few million clones, 93% of them seen just once. To note about this clone: The antigen remains undetermined.

Naive-designated CD8 cells lacked CD45RO, were positively enriched for CCR7, and omitted terminally differentiated effector memory CD45RA+ cells. The chain links TRBV6-5 to TRBJ2-2; weak D call: TRBD1 (6 bases). The sequencing sample was made of naive CD8+ T cells from PBMCs. The receptor was isolated from a man aged 18 to 30 in good health. Some clones in this sample may be carry-over from other donors' samples. CDR3 sequence (DNA): TGTGCCAGCAGTACAGGGATTTACACCGGGGAGCTGTTTTTT. This codes for CASSTGIYTGELFF.